This TCR beta chain was captured in a study of T cells expressing NK-cell markers. Study-wide results and caveats: A few donors' CD3+CD56-NKG2C+ cells were dominated by the same clonotypes. It remained uncertain whether the expanded NKG2C+ T cell clones were specific for HCMV antigens.

Turning to this clonotype: No antigen is known for it.

It was by 5'RACE template switching with UMIs that TCR beta cDNA was made. With the 5' RACE reads reprocessed, TCRdb shows one record per CDR3 protein and no DNA. The sample holds about 180,000 distinct CDR3 sequences. The sequenced sample consisted of blood T cells: a sorted CD56 or NKG2C T cell subset, CD4+ or CD8+ T cells, or bulk PBMC T cells (not recorded which). The source of this sequence is a man aged 18-70 years in good health.

Here the CDR3 reads CASSQDWGDRNYEQYF. This chain connects TRBV4-2 to TRBJ2-7; TCRdb picks TRBD1, but there is no DNA to check that call. The CDR3 has 16 residues. CDR1 and CDR2 (germline): LGHNA, YNFKEQ.